The present entry profiles one T cell receptor beta chain with its context. Original processing methods: For nucleated cells, counts were estimated from reference gene primer amplification. The assay was immunoSEQ multiplex PCR, and TCRdb's table has in-frame clones only and misses some. V and J calls and clone size come straight from that table; D and trimming were deduced from the DNA. The sample yields about 43,000 clones, about 83% seen once. The sample originates from a study of blood T cell repertoires in COVID-19. Study in general: The origin of the acute and convalescent COVID-19 samples was the United States, Italy and Spain. T cells, B-cell-depleted T cells, or PBMCs provided the cDNA or gDNA that served as material.

V lost 3 bases to trimming and J lost 5 bases; unmatched junction nucleotides: 8. CDR1 SGDLS and CDR2 YYNGEE come from the germline V gene. This CDR3 comprises 16 residues. V usage is TRBV9 and J usage is TRBJ2-5; 12 positions agree with TRBD2. The specimen was peripheral blood. The TCR comes from a woman older than 75 with acute or convalescent COVID-19. CDR3 bases: TGTGCCAGCAGCGCCACTAGCGGGGGGCGGGTTGAGACCCAGTACTTC. It is translated as CASSATSGGRVETQYF.